This T cell receptor (beta chain) came from a study of T cells in Graves' hyperthyroidism and ophthalmopathy. PBMCs were derived from roughly 9.6 ml fresh peripheral blood. Amplified TCR beta CDR3 regions derived from RNA transcripts. Initially, a first-round RT-PCR of the TCR CDR3 employed the HTBI primer set. TCRdb re-derived calls from the multiplex PCR reads in MiXCR, one entry per CDR3 protein. The table includes 550,000 to 650,000 distinct CDR3 sequences, 14% detected once. V was clipped by 1 base and J by 0 bases, with 9 bases between them. The CDR3 is 16 amino acids. In germline, CDR1 is MNHNS, CDR2 SASEGT.

The rearrangement links TRBV6-1 to TRBJ2-2; D call uncertain. The receptor comes from a woman in her 40s with Graves' hyperthyroidism. The sequencing input was blood. The CDR3 here is CASSEGWRTNTGELFF. CDR3 DNA: TGTGCCAGCAGTGAAGGATGGCGGACGAACACCGGGGAGCTGTTTTTT.